This is a list of T cell receptor beta chains from one sample in a study of glioma-infiltrating T cells after dendritic cell vaccination. Assay used: immunoSEQ multiplex PCR; TCRdb lists only in-frame clones, some missing. The repertoire holds about 24,000 clones, about nine tenths seen once, with about 3.2% in the top ten. The sample consisted of blood, taken after dendritic cell vaccination. These receptors were collected from a human donor with glioblastoma. CDR3s include the opening cysteine and the closing phenylalanine or tryptophan. A D gene is named only where the DNA matches it firmly. Expanded clones get a size class; other rows say once, few or many, or leave the size out.

>TRBV5-1|.|.|TRBJ2-4
CASSLVVIRGAKNIQYF
TGCGCCAGCAGCTTGGTTGTCATCCGAGGAGCCAAAAACATTCAGTACTTC
>TRBV6-1|.|.|TRBJ1-2
CASTEGDGYTF
TGTGCCAGCACCGAGGGGGATGGCTACACCTTC
>TRBV4-2|.|few|TRBJ2-5
CASSQDLSVQETQYF
TGTGCCAGCAGCCAAGATCTGTCTGTCCAGGAGACCCAGTACTTC
>TRBV6-1|TRBD1|.|TRBJ2-1
CASVWTGEGYEQFF
TGTGCCAGCGTTTGGACAGGGGAAGGATATGAGCAGTTCTTC
>TRBV6-1|.|.|TRBJ2-6
CASSAGWGANVLTF
TGTGCCAGCAGTGCGGGGTGGGGGGCCAACGTCCTGACTTTC
>TRBV29-1|TRBD2|.|TRBJ2-7
CSVEASGGISYEQYF
TGCAGCGTTGAAGCTAGCGGGGGAATCTCCTACGAGCAGTACTTC
>TRBV11-2|.|.|TRBJ2-5
CASSLGLGVVETQYF
TGTGCCAGCAGCTTAGGCCTCGGGGTCGTAGAGACCCAGTACTTC
>TRBV6-1|.|few|TRBJ1-1
CASSFSSGLVEAFF
TGTGCCAGCAGTTTTTCCTCAGGGTTGGTTGAAGCTTTCTTT
>TRBV4-1|TRBD2|.|TRBJ2-3
CASSQDAALAGQLRSQYF
TGCGCCAGCAGCCAAGATGCGGCCTTAGCGGGGCAGTTACGGTCGCAGTATTTT
>TRBV5-4|.|few|TRBJ2-5
CASSLESGGTQETQYF
TGTGCCAGCAGCTTGGAGTCAGGGGGGACCCAAGAGACCCAGTACTTC
>TRBV4-1|.|.|TRBJ2-3
CASSQDRSAAGTDTQYF
TGCGCCAGCAGCCAAGATCGGTCAGCCGCGGGCACAGATACGCAGTATTTT
>TRBV5-1|.|.|TRBJ2-3
CASSTGDTSTDTQYF
TGCGCCAGCAGCACCGGGGATACTAGCACAGATACGCAGTATTTT
>TRBV6-5|TRBD1|.|TRBJ1-5
CASRPQGEGNQPQHF
TGTGCCAGCAGACCTCAGGGGGAGGGCAATCAGCCCCAGCATTTT
>TRBV6-5|.|once|TRBJ2-4
CASRTREWGIQYF
TGTGCCAGCAGAACGAGGGAATGGGGCATTCAGTACTTC
>TRBV6-1|TRBD1|.|TRBJ2-7
CASNFDRGPHEQYF
TGTGCCAGCAATTTTGACAGGGGCCCCCACGAGCAGTACTTC
>TRBV6-6|.|.|TRBJ2-2
CASTLRELGELFF
TGTGCCAGCACTTTACGGGAGCTAGGGGAGCTGTTTTTT
>TRBV9|TRBD2|.|TRBJ2-1
CASSASGGAYNEQFF
TGTGCCAGCAGCGCTAGCGGGGGGGCGTACAATGAGCAGTTCTTC
>TRBV6-1|.|.|TRBJ1-1
CASSGVRGLNTEAFF
TGTGCCAGCAGTGGGGTCAGGGGTCTGAACACTGAAGCTTTCTTT
>TRBV18|.|once|TRBJ2-2
CASSPQTSSPGELFF
TGTGCCAGCTCACCACAGACTAGTTCCCCCGGGGAGCTGTTTTTT
>TRBV30|TRBD2|.|TRBJ2-1
CAWSVGFSGGQFF
TGTGCCTGGAGTGTAGGATTTAGCGGGGGGCAGTTCTTC
>TRBV5-1|TRBD1|.|TRBJ1-2
CASSPDRDYGYTF
TGCGCCAGCAGTCCGGACAGGGACTATGGCTACACCTTC
>TRBV5-6|TRBD2|.|TRBJ2-2
CASSLRLAVLTGELFF
TGTGCCAGCAGCCTCAGACTAGCGGTCTTAACCGGGGAGCTGTTTTTT
>TRBV18|TRBD2|.|TRBJ2-1
CASSPGASGVNEQFF
TGTGCCAGCTCACCGGGGGCTAGCGGGGTAAATGAGCAGTTCTTC
>TRBV6-5|.|.|TRBJ1-2
CASSSPKASGYGYTF
TGTGCCAGCAGTTCACCAAAGGCTTCGGGGTATGGCTACACCTTC
>TRBV7-6|.|.|TRBJ1-3
CASLGGLSGNTIYF
TGTGCCAGCCTAGGGGGTCTCTCTGGAAACACCATATATTTT
>TRBV5-1|TRBD2|.|TRBJ2-5
CASSLGLLREFEAQYF
TGCGCCAGCAGCTTGGGACTTTTGCGGGAGTTCGAGGCCCAGTACTTC
>TRBV5-1|.|.|TRBJ1-1
CASSLDSGLNTEAFF
TGCGCCAGCAGCTTGGATTCAGGGTTGAACACTGAAGCTTTCTTT
>TRBV19|.|.|TRBJ2-7
CASSIPGYEQYF
TGTGCCAGTAGTATACCAGGGTACGAGCAGTACTTC
>TRBV6-1|.|once|TRBJ1-5
CASSPGTGYNQPQHF
TGTGCCAGCAGCCCTGGAACAGGCTACAATCAGCCCCAGCATTTT
>TRBV7-9|.|.|TRBJ1-6
CASSSSQGWDSPLHF
TGTGCCAGCAGCTCGTCACAGGGATGGGATTCACCCCTCCACTTT
>TRBV2|TRBD1|.|TRBJ2-7
CASSGDRSMSEQYF
TGTGCCAGCAGCGGGGACAGGTCAATGAGCGAGCAGTACTTC
>TRBV4-2|TRBD2|.|TRBJ2-5
CASSQDGSGGREETQYF
TGTGCCAGCAGCCAAGATGGATCGGGGGGGCGCGAAGAGACCCAGTACTTC
>TRBV2|.|.|TRBJ1-4
CASSEAAQTTNEKLFF
TGTGCCAGCAGTGAAGCGGCACAGACAACTAATGAAAAACTGTTTTTT